This passage covers 15 T cell receptor beta chains from one sample sequenced in a study of blood T cell repertoires in COVID-19. Clones were sequenced by immunoSEQ multiplex PCR, and TCRdb holds only the in-frame ones, with some missing. The data show around 53,000 clones, 76% seen once. The material sequenced was peripheral blood. Receptors originate from a middle-aged man with active or convalescent COVID-19.

V usage is TRBV3-1 (or the pseudogene TRBV3-2) and J usage is TRBJ1-6; D call uncertain. V was cut by 0 bases and J by 7 bases, with 7 bases left in between. This CDR3 comprises 14 residues. Germline V gene lookup returns CDR1 LGHDT and CDR2 YNNKEL (reference sequence). The CDR3, as DNA: TGTGCCAGCAGCCAAGACAGTAAAAATTCACCCCTCCACTTT. Translating gives CASSQDSKNSPLHF.

This chain connects TRBV7-8 to TRBJ2-3; 8 nucleotides agree with TRBD2. J lost 1 base, V lost 4 bases, and 13 bases had no gene match. The CDR3 has 18 amino acids. Germline V CDR1 and CDR2: SGHVS, FQNEAQ. CDR3 region: CASSSLEAWRGGTDTQYF. CDR3 sequence (DNA): TGTGCCAGCAGCTCTCTAGAGGCGTGGCGGGGGGGCACAGATACGCAGTATTTT.

The count of this clone is one. This chain links TRBV30 with TRBJ1-5, with D possibly TRBD1 on 5 matching bases. Per the germline V gene, CDR1 is GTSNPN and CDR2 is SVGIG (reference sequence). The V end lost 1 base, the J end lost 0 bases, and 13 bases lay between the germline ends. The CDR3 has 16 residues. Here the CDR3 reads CAWSAQGKYSNQPQHF. The CDR3 region has the DNA TGTGCCTGGAGTGCGCAGGGCAAATATAGCAATCAGCCCCAGCATTTT.

V gene TRBV6-6 combines with J gene TRBJ2-6; TRBD1 agrees at 7 bases. The germline V gene encodes CDR1 MNHNY and CDR2 SVGAGI (reference sequence). The CDR3 covers 15 residues. Trimming at V came to 8 bases and at J to 1 base, leaving 5 bases not matched to a gene. The CDR3 sequence is CASGTAQSGANVLTF. DNA of the CDR3: TGTGCCAGCGGGACAGCCCAGTCTGGGGCCAACGTCCTGACTTTC.

This clone was picked up one time. The rearrangement uses TRBV21-1 and TRBJ2-1; no DNA check was done on the table's D call, TRBD2. TRBV21-1 is noted as a pseudogene. The CDR3 is 16 residues long. The CDR3 coding sequence is TGTGCCAGCAGCAAAGCGGGGGGTAGCTCCTACAATGAGCAGTTCTTC. As protein: CASSKAGGSSYNEQFF.

This chain links TRBV19 with TRBJ1-5, with D possibly TRBD1 on 6 matching bases. V lost 7 bases and J 5 bases, leaving 15 bases between the germline ends. The CDR3 is made up of 14 amino acids. Germline V gene sequence: CDR1 LNHDA, CDR2 SQIVND (reference sequence). Here the CDR3 DNA reads TGTGCCAGTACAGGGGCAGAGTTGGATCAGCCCCAGCATTTT. Its protein is CASTGAELDQPQHF. Looking up the rest from reference TRBV19 and TRBJ1-5 gives the full variable domain: DGGITQSPKYLFRKEGQNVTLSCEQNLNHDAMYWYRQDPGQGLRLIYYSQIVNDFQKGDIAEGYSVSREKKESFPLTVTSAQKNPTAFYLCASTGAELDQPQHFGDGTRLSIL.

CDR3 in DNA: TGTGCCAGCAGCTTTCCGACTAGCGGGGGGGCTCTCCCGTTCTTC. Protein: CASSFPTSGGALPFF. This chain joins TRBV5-4 and TRBJ2-1; TRBD2 aligns across 14 bases. Germline V gene lookup returns CDR1 SGHNT and CDR2 YYREEE (reference sequence). The CDR3 is 15 residues long. J was trimmed by 15 bases and V by 2 bases; bases with no gene match: 10.

The rearrangement uses TRBV7-3 and TRBJ2-7; TRBD1 agrees at 9 bases. The V segment lost 2 bases and the J segment 5 bases; nucleotides outside the gene matches: 7. The CDR3 length is 15 residues. CDR1 is SGHTA, CDR2 FQGTGA, per germline. CDR3 DNA: TGTGCCAGCAGCTTAGCCGGGACAGGGTTGAACGAGCAGTACTTC. It translates to CASSLAGTGLNEQYF. Using reference TRBV7-3 and TRBJ2-7 for the parts outside the CDR3, the full variable domain is GAGVSQTPSNKVTEKGKYVELRCDPISGHTALYWYRQSLGQGPEFLIYFQGTGAADDSGLPNDRFFAVRPEGSVSTLKIQRTERGDSAVYLCASSLAGTGLNEQYFGPGTRLTVT.

This clone came up once. This rearrangement joins TRBV20-1 to TRBJ2-3; 15 nucleotides agree with TRBD2. CDR1 and CDR2 from the germline V gene are DFQATT and SNEGSKA (reference sequence). CDR3 length: 18 residues. V dropped 3 bases and J dropped 0; count of bases not matched to a gene: 7. For the CDR3, the DNA is TGCAGTGCTAGTCCGGGACTAGCGGGGGGAACTAGCACAGATACGCAGTATTTT. It translates to CSASPGLAGGTSTDTQYF.

The rearrangement uses TRBV19 and TRBJ1-2; D is perhaps TRBD1 (5 bases). Trimming shortened V by 4 bases and J by 3 bases, and 12 bases separated the two germline ends. Per germline, CDR1 LNHDA and CDR2 SQIVND (reference sequence). The CDR3 runs 14 residues. The CDR3 here is CASSSGLQDYGYTF. The CDR3 nucleotides are TGTGCCAGTAGTAGTGGGTTACAGGACTATGGCTACACCTTC.

This clone was counted a few times. The chain combines TRBV28 with TRBJ1-6, with TRBD1 matching 7 bases. The CDR3 is made up of 17 amino acids. The germline V gene has CDR1 MDHEN and CDR2 SYDVKM. With 8 bases clipped from V and 8 bases from J, the junction kept 18 bases outside the gene matches. CDR3 nucleotides: TGTGCCAGCCACACTACCCTCGGACAGGAGAAATATTCACCCCTCCACTTT. Translated: CASHTTLGQEKYSPLHF.

The chain has TRBV3-1 (or the pseudogene TRBV3-2) and TRBJ1-2; D is unresolved. Trimming left V 4 bases short and J 4 bases short, with 13 bases between. Per the germline V gene, CDR1 is LGHDT and CDR2 is YNNKEL (reference sequence). The CDR3 runs 14 residues. The DNA of the CDR3 is TGTGCCAGCAGCCTCGAGGGTATCGGCTATGGCTACACCTTC. Its protein product is CASSLEGIGYGYTF.

J is TRBJ1-5 and V is TRBV18; 7 bases map to TRBD1. This CDR3 contains 14 residues. Germline values: CDR1 KGHSH, CDR2 LQKENI. After removal of 3 bases from V and 6 bases from J, the junction contained 5 bases not matched to a gene. DNA for the CDR3: TGTGCCAGCTCACCTACCGGGACAGTTCAGCCCCAGCATTTT. Residues: CASSPTGTVQPQHF.

The rearrangement links TRBV5-1 to TRBJ2-3, with 8 bases lining up with TRBD2. CDR1 and CDR2 from the germline V gene are SGHRS and YFSETQ. The CDR3 contains 14 residues. Trimming at V came to 4 bases and at J to 10 bases, leaving 11 bases not matched to a gene. This chain's CDR3 is CASSPGTLAGSQYF. CDR3 nucleotide sequence: TGCGCCAGCAGCCCCGGGACTTTAGCGGGGTCGCAGTATTTT.

The chain has TRBV5-4 and TRBJ2-7; no firm D call. CDR1 SGHNT and CDR2 YYREEE come from the germline V gene (reference sequence). V lost 4 bases and J 0 bases, leaving 11 bases between the germline ends. CDR3 length: 14 residues. CDR3 region: CASSDKSSSYEQYF. The CDR3 nucleotides are TGTGCCAGCAGCGACAAGTCGAGCTCCTACGAGCAGTACTTC.